These 27 T cell receptor beta chains were sequenced from one sample in a study of cytomegalovirus exposure and HLA in healthy donors. Primers included in the PCR were 60 Vbeta and 13 Jbeta primers. Profiled with immunoSEQ multiplex PCR; TCRdb holds only in-frame clones, not every one. The sample lists roughly 120,000 clones, roughly three quarters occurring once. Sequencing was carried out using PBMCs. These receptors were obtained from a man aged 18-30 years in good health and CMV-seronegative.

The chain carries TRBV11-3 and TRBJ2-1; 11 nucleotides agree with TRBD2. The germline gives CDR1 SGHNT, CDR2 YENEEA. The J segment lost 10 bases and the V segment lost 0 bases, leaving 11 bases of the junction unmatched. The CDR3 runs 17 residues. The CDR3 DNA follows: TGTGCCAGCAGCTTAGATCAAGGGCTAGCGGGAGGTGGAGAGCAGTTCTTC. Its protein product is CASSLDQGLAGGGEQFF.

V and J are TRBV6-4 and TRBJ2-2, with 7 bases identical to TRBD1. Losses at the gene ends were 5 bases for V and 6 bases for J; bases not matched to a gene: 6. This CDR3 has 14 residues. CDR1 MRHNA and CDR2 SNTAGT come from the germline V gene. As DNA, the CDR3 is TGTGCCAGCAGTCCAAGCCAGGGGGCCGGGGAGCTGTTTTTT. This codes for CASSPSQGAGELFF.

The chain is built from TRBV5-8 and TRBJ2-1, with 8 bases identical to TRBD2. CDR1 is SGHTS, CDR2 YDEGEE, per germline. Trimming at V came to 4 bases and at J to 10 bases, leaving 7 bases not matched to a gene. The CDR3 covers 13 residues. The chain's CDR3 is CASSPRGGWEQFF. The CDR3 DNA is TGTGCCAGCAGCCCACGGGGGGGCTGGGAGCAGTTCTTC.

Here the CDR3 reads CASSVGQGGYNEQFF. CDR3 nucleotide sequence: TGTGCCAGCAGCGTGGGACAGGGGGGCTACAATGAGCAGTTCTTC. The chain couples TRBV5-4 to TRBJ2-1; 11 bases are shared with TRBD1. The germline V gene encodes CDR1 SGHNT and CDR2 YYREEE (reference sequence). J gave up 3 bases and V 4 bases, and 3 bases lay outside the gene matches. This CDR3 comprises 15 residues.

The chain has TRBV28 and TRBJ2-7; no clear D. V was pared by 7 bases and J by 4 bases, with 11 bases between. Germline-derived CDR1 and CDR2 are MDHEN and SYDVKM. The CDR3 totals 12 residues. The CDR3 DNA is TGTGCCAGCACCTCAGGCCCGTACGAGCAGTACTTC. The encoded protein is CASTSGPYEQYF.

The CDR3 DNA is TGTGCCAGCAGTAAACGGACAGGGGCTAACTATGGCTACACCTTC. Encoded protein: CASSKRTGANYGYTF. The gene calls are TRBV6-5 and TRBJ1-2; 9 nucleotides match TRBD1. CDR1 is MNHEY, CDR2 SVGAGI, per germline. This CDR3 comprises 15 residues. With 5 bases clipped from V and 0 bases from J, the junction kept 4 bases outside the gene matches.

The chain combines TRBV5-1 with TRBJ2-1; 9 bases are a match to TRBD2. The germline gives CDR1 SGHRS, CDR2 YFSETQ. CDR3 length: 14 residues. Trimming removed 6 bases from V and 4 bases from J; junction bases left unmatched: 5. The CDR3 nucleotides read TGCGCCAGCACGGGAGCGGGAGGATACAATGAGCAGTTCTTC. Protein: CASTGAGGYNEQFF.

The chain recombines TRBV5-1 with TRBJ2-5, with TRBD2 matching 7 bases. Trimming removed 4 bases from V and 1 base from J; junction bases left unmatched: 10. The CDR3 totals 16 residues. CDR1 is SGHRS, CDR2 YFSETQ, per germline. CDR3 sequence (DNA): TGCGCCAGCAGCCGAGCGGGGATCGCCACCCAAGAGACCCAGTACTTC. This gives the protein CASSRAGIATQETQYF.

The chain recombines TRBV6-5 with TRBJ1-5, with D perhaps TRBD1 (6 bases). Deletions cut 6 bases from V and 3 bases from J, with 15 bases between. Germline V CDR1 and CDR2: MNHEY, SVGAGI. The CDR3 runs to 15 residues. Here the CDR3 reads CASSRNRDPNQPQHF. CDR3 nucleotide sequence: TGTGCCAGCAGCCGAAACAGGGATCCCAATCAGCCCCAGCATTTT.

The gene calls are TRBV7-9 and TRBJ1-2; TRBD1 agrees at 7 bases. Germline lookup yields CDR1 SEHNR and CDR2 FQNEAQ (reference sequence). The CDR3 runs 16 residues. Trimming removed 5 bases from V and 6 bases from J; junction bases left unmatched: 15. CDR3: CASSPTYLTGSNGYTF. The CDR3 DNA reads as TGTGCCAGCAGCCCTACTTACCTGACAGGGAGTAATGGCTACACCTTC.

This clone was recorded only once. V usage is TRBV6-5 and J usage is TRBJ2-7; possible D gene TRBD2, 6 bases. This CDR3 has 15 residues. In germline, CDR1 is MNHEY, CDR2 SVGAGI. Trimming pared 6 bases from V and 3 bases from J, leaving 18 bases between. CDR3 sequence (DNA): TGTGCCAGCAGCGAAATGACGGGACTTCACTACGAGCAGTACGTC. Its protein product is CASSEMTGLHYEQYV.

The chain carries TRBV5-5 and TRBJ2-3, with D perhaps matching TRBD1 (5 bases). In germline, CDR1 is SGHKS, CDR2 YYEKEE (reference sequence). The V gene lost 4 bases and the J gene lost 6 bases, with 12 bases spanning the gap. There are 13 residues in the CDR3. CDR3 in DNA: TGTGCCAGCAGCCAGGGAAACGGGGATACGCAGTATTTT. Protein sequence: CASSQGNGDTQYF.

V and J are TRBV7-9 and TRBJ1-5, with 7 positions matching TRBD1. Germline V lookup: CDR1 SEHNR, CDR2 FQNEAQ (reference sequence). This CDR3 region has 14 residues. Trimming cost V 5 bases and J 4 bases; bases outside gene matches: 5. The CDR3: CASSARQGNQPQHF. The CDR3 region has the DNA TGTGCCAGCAGCGCCAGACAGGGAAATCAGCCCCAGCATTTT. Variable domain in full (rest from reference TRBV7-9 and TRBJ1-5): DTGVSQNPRHKITKRGQNVTFRCDPISEHNRLYWYRQTLGQGPEFLTYFQNEAQLEKSRLLSDRFSAERPKGSFSTLEIQRTEQGDSAMYLCASSARQGNQPQHFGDGTRLSIL.

As for this clone: The sample holds other DNA sequences that translate to the same CDR3. The chain joins TRBV28 to TRBJ1-6, with D uncertain. In germline, CDR1 is MDHEN, CDR2 SYDVKM. The CDR3 totals 16 residues. V was shortened by 5 bases and J by 0 bases, with 11 bases between the two germline ends. The CDR3 region is CASSPRSSSYNSPLHF. Here the CDR3 DNA reads TGTGCCAGCAGTCCCCGAAGTAGCTCCTATAATTCACCCCTCCACTTT.

The J gene is TRBJ1-5, the V gene TRBV6-1; D is possibly TRBD1 (6 bases). Germline loops: CDR1 MNHNS, CDR2 SASEGT. V dropped 2 bases and J dropped 0 bases, with 17 bases sitting between them. The CDR3 spans 18 residues. The DNA of the CDR3 is TGTGCCAGCAGTGAATTTGGACAGAATATTAATAGCAATCAGCCCCAGCATTTT. Protein sequence: CASSEFGQNINSNQPQHF.

The CDR3 here is CAWSGGTGSTDTQYF. The CDR3 coding sequence is TGTGCCTGGAGTGGCGGAACAGGTAGCACAGATACGCAGTATTTT. This chain uses TRBV30 with TRBJ2-3; TRBD1 might be the D (5 bases). Germline assignment: CDR1 GTSNPN and CDR2 SVGIG (reference sequence). V shed 1 base and J shed 0 bases, with 11 bases lying between them. The length of the CDR3 is 15 residues.

The genes are TRBV7-7 and TRBJ1-3; weak D call: TRBD1 (5 bases). Germline CDR1 is SSHAT and CDR2 is FNYEAQ (reference sequence). This CDR3 has 14 amino acids. Trimming cost V 5 bases and J 0 bases, with 8 bases left between them. CDR3 sequence reads: CASSPGSSGNTIYF. The CDR3 DNA reads TGTGCCAGCAGCCCAGGGTCCTCTGGAAACACCATATATTTT.

The chain recombines TRBV4-1 with TRBJ2-5, with 8 bases fitting TRBD2. The J segment lost 5 bases and the V segment lost 1 base, leaving 12 bases of the junction unmatched. The germline V gene has CDR1 MGHRA and CDR2 YSYEKL. This CDR3 is 17 amino acids long. CDR3 nucleotides: TGCGCCAGCAGCCAAGGTCCCCGAAGCGGGAGCGGGGAGACCCAGTACTTC. It translates to CASSQGPRSGSGETQYF.

The chain links TRBV5-1 to TRBJ2-1; 7 bases agree with TRBD2. Germline CDR1 reads SGHRS; CDR2 reads YFSETQ. After removal of 2 bases from V and 7 bases from J, the junction contained 6 bases not matched to a gene. The CDR3 is 14 amino acids. The CDR3 loop is CASSLMTSRNEQFF. The DNA for the CDR3 is TGCGCCAGCAGCTTAATGACTAGCCGTAATGAGCAGTTCTTC.

This chain uses TRBV5-1 with TRBJ2-3; D not resolved. Germline CDR1 is SGHRS and CDR2 is YFSETQ. V lost 0 bases, J lost 6 bases, and 11 bases lay in between. The CDR3 sequence is 14 residues long. The CDR3 loop reads CASSLGIATDTQYF. CDR3 DNA sequence: TGCGCCAGCAGCTTGGGGATAGCAACGGATACGCAGTATTTT.

V usage is TRBV5-1 and J usage is TRBJ2-3; 15 positions match TRBD2. CDR1 is SGHRS, CDR2 YFSETQ, per germline. The CDR3 spans 19 residues. V lost 2 bases to trimming and J lost 1 base; unmatched junction nucleotides: 8. In DNA form, the CDR3 reads TGCGCCAGCAGCTTACTGATGGGACTAGCGGGAGGAGGCACAGATACGCAGTATTTT. Translating it yields CASSLLMGLAGGGTDTQYF. Looking up the rest from reference TRBV5-1 and TRBJ2-3 gives the full variable domain: KAGVTQTPRYLIKTRGQQVTLSCSPISGHRSVSWYQQTPGQGLQFLFEYFSETQRNKGNFPGRFSGRQFSNSRSEMNVSTLELGDSALYLCASSLLMGLAGGGTDTQYFGPGTRLTVL.

The gene calls are TRBV6-6 and TRBJ1-2; the D gene is possibly TRBD1 (5 bases). Trimming left V 0 bases short and J 4 bases short, with 12 bases between. The germline V gene has CDR1 MNHNY and CDR2 SVGAGI (reference sequence). The CDR3 sequence is 15 residues long. For the CDR3, the DNA is TGTGCCAGCAGTTACTCTGATCGGGGGGTCTATGGCTACACCTTC. Amino acids: CASSYSDRGVYGYTF.

As DNA, the CDR3 is TGTGCCAGTAGGTTATTAGCGGGAGTAGGTGAGCAGTTCTTC. This gives the protein CASRLLAGVGEQFF. This chain links TRBV19 with TRBJ2-1, with 9 bases that match TRBD2. CDR3 length: 14 residues. V was clipped by 6 bases and J by 9 bases; unmatched bases: 9. The V gene's germline CDR1 is LNHDA and CDR2 SQIVND (reference sequence).

CDR3 amino acids: CASSQRQGGSEKLFF. For the CDR3, the DNA is TGTGCCAGCAGCCAAAGACAGGGAGGATCCGAAAAACTGTTTTTT. The gene calls are TRBV11-1 and TRBJ1-4; TRBD1 matches at 7 bases. Germline assignment: CDR1 SGHAT and CDR2 FQDESV (reference sequence). The junction had 11 bases not matched to a gene; V was cut back by 5 bases and J by 8 bases. This CDR3 contains 15 residues. The complete variable domain, with remaining parts taken from reference TRBV11-1 and TRBJ1-4, reads EAEVAQSPRYKITEKSQAVAFWCDPISGHATLYWYRQILGQGPELLVQFQDESVVDDSQLPKDRFSAERLKGVDSTLKIQPAELGDSAMYLCASSQRQGGSEKLFFGSGTQLSVL.

This clone was counted once. This rearrangement joins TRBV4-3 to TRBJ1-2; TRBD1 matches 9 bases. Trimming at V came to 0 bases and at J to 0 bases, leaving 5 bases not matched to a gene. CDR1 is LGHNA and CDR2 is YSLEER in the germline V gene. This CDR3 has 17 amino acids. The CDR3 sequence is CASSQEGRTGANYGYTF. The CDR3 nucleotides are TGCGCCAGCAGCCAAGAGGGGCGGACAGGGGCTAACTATGGCTACACCTTC.

The genes are TRBV23-1 and TRBJ2-1; D is perhaps TRBD2 (5 bases). TRBV23-1 is classed as an ORF, of uncertain function. CDR3 length: 17 amino acids. Trimming removed 4 bases at V and 6 bases at J, with 22 bases between. The CDR3 reads CASSPIWGEGMGNEQFF. The CDR3 bases are TGCGCCAGCAGTCCTATTTGGGGAGAGGGCATGGGCAATGAGCAGTTCTTC.

The V call is TRBV6-5, the J call TRBJ2-7; 8 nucleotides match TRBD1. The CDR3 length is 14 residues. Germline lookup yields CDR1 MNHEY and CDR2 SVGAGI. The V and J ends lost 6 bases and 3 bases, in that order; junction bases with no gene match: 7. In DNA, the CDR3 is TGTGCCAGCAGCCCGGCAGGGGGCTACTACGAGCAGTACTTC. Protein product: CASSPAGGYYEQYF.